This T cell receptor (beta chain) was identified in a study of T cells in tumors after PD-1 blockade. Study overall: Prior checkpoint blockade, systemic immunosuppressant use, or anti-cancer therapy within 4 weeks excluded patients. Each patient got pembrolizumab 200 mg every 3 weeks or cemiplimab 350 mg every 2 weeks.

Study outcomes and limitations: Roughly two fifths of tumor TCR clonotypes were also found in blood.

The length of the CDR3 is 14 residues. Germline trimming cut 4 bases from V and 7 bases from J; bases unmatched to any gene: 7. The germline gives CDR1 KGHSH, CDR2 LQKENI. The assay was immunoSEQ multiplex PCR, and TCRdb's table has in-frame clones only and misses some. The table includes approximately 30,000 clones, 70% to 75% detected once. As to this clone: Antigen: not known.

The chain links TRBV18 to TRBJ2-4; 7 nucleotides line up with TRBD1. The sequences come from PBMCs, collected after anti-PD-1 treatment. The sequence was collected from a human donor with basal cell carcinoma. CDR3 sequence (DNA): TGTGCCAGCTCACTTACAAGGGACAGTAACATTCAGTACTTC. Translated: CASSLTRDSNIQYF.